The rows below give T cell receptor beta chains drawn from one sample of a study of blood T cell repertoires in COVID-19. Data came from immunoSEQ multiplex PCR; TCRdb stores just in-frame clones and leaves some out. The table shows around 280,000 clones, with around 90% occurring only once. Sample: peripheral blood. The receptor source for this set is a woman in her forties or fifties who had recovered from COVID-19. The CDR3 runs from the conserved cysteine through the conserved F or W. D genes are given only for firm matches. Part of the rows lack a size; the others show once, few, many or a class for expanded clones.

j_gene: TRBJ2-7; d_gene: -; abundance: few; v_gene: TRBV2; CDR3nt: TGTGCCAGCAGTGAAAGCCAAGGGGAAGGTTACTTC; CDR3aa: CASSESQGEGYF
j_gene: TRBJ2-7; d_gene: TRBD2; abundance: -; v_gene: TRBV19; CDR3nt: TGTGCCAGTAGTAAGCGGGGGACCTACGAGCAGTACTTC; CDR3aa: CASSKRGTYEQYF
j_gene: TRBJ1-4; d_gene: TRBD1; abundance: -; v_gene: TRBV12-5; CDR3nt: TGTGCTAGTGGTCGGACAGGGATGGATGAAAAACTGTTTTTT; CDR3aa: CASGRTGMDEKLFF
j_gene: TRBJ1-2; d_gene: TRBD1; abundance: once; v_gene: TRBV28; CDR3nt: TGTGCCAGCAGGGGGACAGCTGCCGCCTGGGAGGGCTACACCTTC; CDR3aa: CASRGTAAAWEGYTF
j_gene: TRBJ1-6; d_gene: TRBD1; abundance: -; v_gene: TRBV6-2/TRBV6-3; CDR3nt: TGTGCCAGCAGTCAACAGGGGAATTCACCCCTCCACTTT; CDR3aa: CASSQQGNSPLHF
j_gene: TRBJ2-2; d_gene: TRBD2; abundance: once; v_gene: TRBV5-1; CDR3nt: TGCGCCAGCAGCACGGGACTAGCGGGGTCATTCGCCGGGGAGCTGTTTTTT; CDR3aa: CASSTGLAGSFAGELFF
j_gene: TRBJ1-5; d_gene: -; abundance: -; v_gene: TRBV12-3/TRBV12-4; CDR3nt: TGTGCCAGCACACGGAGCAATCAGCCCCAGCATTTT; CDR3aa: CASTRSNQPQHF
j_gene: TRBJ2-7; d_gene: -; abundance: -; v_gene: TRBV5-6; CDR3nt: TGTGCCAGCAGCTTGGCATTACAGGGTCACGAGCAGTACTTC; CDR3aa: CASSLALQGHEQYF
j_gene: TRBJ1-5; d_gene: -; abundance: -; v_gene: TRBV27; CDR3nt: TGTGCCAGCTCGGACAGTCGGAGCAATCAGCCCCAGCATTTT; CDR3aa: CASSDSRSNQPQHF
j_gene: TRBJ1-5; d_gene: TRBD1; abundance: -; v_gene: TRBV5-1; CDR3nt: TGCGCCAGCAGCTCCGGGACAGGGGACGAGGAAGAGCATTTT; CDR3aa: CASSSGTGDEEEHF
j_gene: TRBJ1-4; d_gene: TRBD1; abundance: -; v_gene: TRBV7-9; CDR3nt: TGTGCCAGCAGAAAAGACAGGGCAGGTGAAAAACTGTTTTTT; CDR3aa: CASRKDRAGEKLFF
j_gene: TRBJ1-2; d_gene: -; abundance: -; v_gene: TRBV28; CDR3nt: TGTGCCAGCAGGCCCGGGGTATATGGCTACACCTTC; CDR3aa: CASRPGVYGYTF
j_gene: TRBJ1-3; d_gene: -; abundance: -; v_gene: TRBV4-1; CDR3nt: TGCGCCAGCAGCCAAGTGAGTGGAAACACCATATATTTT; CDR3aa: CASSQVSGNTIYF
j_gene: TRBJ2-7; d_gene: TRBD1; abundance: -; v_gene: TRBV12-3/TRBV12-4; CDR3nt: TGTGCCAGCAGTTTTACAGGGGGCGAGCAGTACTTC; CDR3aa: CASSFTGGEQYF
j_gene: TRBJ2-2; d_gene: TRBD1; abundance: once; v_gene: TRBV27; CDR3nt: TGTGCCAGCAGAAACAGGGGGCAGAGCACCGGGGAGCTGTTTTTT; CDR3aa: CASRNRGQSTGELFF
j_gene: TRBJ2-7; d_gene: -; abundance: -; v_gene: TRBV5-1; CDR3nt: TGCGCCAGCAGCTTGGATATGACAGGTAGCTACGAGCAGTACTTC; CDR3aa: CASSLDMTGSYEQYF
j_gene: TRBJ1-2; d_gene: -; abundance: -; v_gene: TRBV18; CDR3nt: TGTGCCAGCTCACCAGGGAGGGGAGGCGGCTACACCTTC; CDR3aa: CASSPGRGGGYTF
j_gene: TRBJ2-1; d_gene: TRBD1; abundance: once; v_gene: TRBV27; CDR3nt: TGTGCCAGCAACTTTCTCGGGACAGGGTTGTACAATGAGCAGTTCTTC; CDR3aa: CASNFLGTGLYNEQFF
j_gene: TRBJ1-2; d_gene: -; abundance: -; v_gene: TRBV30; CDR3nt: TGTGCCTGGAGTTCACCCAAGCCGGTTATCTATGGCTACACCTTC; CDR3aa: CAWSSPKPVIYGYTF
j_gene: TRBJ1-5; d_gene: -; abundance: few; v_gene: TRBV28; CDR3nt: TGTGCCAGCAGTTCCCCGGGGGGCGCATCACAGCCCCAGCATTTT; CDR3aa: CASSSPGGASQPQHF
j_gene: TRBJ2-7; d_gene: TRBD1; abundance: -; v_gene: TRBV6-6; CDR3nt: TGTGCCAGCTGTGGACAGGGGGCCTGGGAGCAGTACTTC; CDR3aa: CASCGQGAWEQYF